A single sample gave rise to the 19 T cell receptor beta chains below, sequenced in a study of vaccination effects on CD4 cells after COVID-19. Before sequencing, viral peptide pools were used by the ViraFEST assay to expand antigen-specific CD4+ T cells. Subsequent to 10 days of culture, CD4+ T cells were isolated. None of these healthy vaccinees had been infected with SARS-CoV-2 before vaccination. For these TCRs, the target antigens are not known. Assay: immunoSEQ multiplex PCR; the TCRdb copy retains only in-frame clones and omits some. The sample shows 35,000 to 45,000 clones, roughly four fifths of them seen only once. The source material was CD4+ T cells from PBMCs cultured with SARS-CoV-2 spike peptides, sampled before COVID-19 vaccination. These receptor sequences come from a human donor who received a COVID-19 vaccine.

This chain links TRBV6-5 with TRBJ1-4, with a weak D call TRBD1 (5 bases). The CDR3 loop spans 15 amino acids. The germline CDR1 and CDR2 sequences are MNHEY and SVGAGI. The V gene lost 7 bases and the J gene lost 4 bases, with 16 bases spanning the gap. The CDR3, as DNA: TGTGCCAGCAACCCTCTGACAGCCAATAATGAAAAACTGTTTTTT. This translates into CASNPLTANNEKLFF.

The rearrangement uses TRBV9 and TRBJ1-3, with a weak D call TRBD1 (5 bases). The CDR3 runs 16 residues. In germline, CDR1 is SGDLS, CDR2 YYNGEE. Trimming shortened V by 3 bases and J by 0 bases, and 13 bases separated the two germline ends. The CDR3 bases are TGTGCCAGCAGCGGACTCGCGGGGGGCTCTGGAAACACCATATATTTT. It specifies CASSGLAGGSGNTIYF.

J is TRBJ2-5 and V is TRBV10-3; D possibly corresponds to TRBD1 (6 bases). V lost 4 bases to trimming and J lost 0 bases, with 12 bases between them. The CDR3 length is 15 residues. CDR1 is ENHRY, CDR2 SYGVKD, per germline. The CDR3 reads CAISASDRDQETQYF. CDR3 nucleotides: TGTGCCATCAGTGCCTCGGACAGAGACCAAGAGACCCAGTACTTC.

Only a few counts were recorded for this clone. This chain uses TRBV28 with TRBJ2-4; D perhaps matches TRBD2 (5 bases). The CDR3 has 14 residues. Between the trimmed V and J ends, which lost 4 bases and 7 bases, there was a span of 14 bases. Germline lookup yields CDR1 MDHEN and CDR2 SYDVKM. CDR3: CASSSPRGGNIQYF. The CDR3 DNA is TGTGCCAGCAGTTCCCCCCGGGGTGGGAACATTCAGTACTTC. The whole variable domain, remainder taken from reference TRBV28 and TRBJ2-4, is DVKVTQSSRYLVKRTGEKVFLECVQDMDHENMFWYRQDPGLGLRLIYFSYDVKMKEKGDIPEGYSVSREKKERFSLILESASTNQTSMYLCASSSPRGGNIQYFGAGTRLSVL.

Only one count was recorded for this clone. The chain employs TRBV6-1 and TRBJ2-2; possibly TRBD2 for D (5 bases). This CDR3 is 16 amino acids long. V dropped 4 bases and J dropped 1 base, with 13 bases sitting between them. Germline CDR1 MNHNS, CDR2 SASEGT. The CDR3 region is CASSGRRSGNTGELFF. The CDR3 DNA sequence: TGTGCCAGCAGTGGGCGAAGAAGCGGGAACACCGGGGAGCTGTTTTTT.

The genes are TRBV29-1 and TRBJ2-2; D unclear. The V gene lost 7 bases and the J gene lost 1 base, with 10 bases spanning the gap. The length of the CDR3 is 13 residues. Per germline, CDR1 SQVTM and CDR2 ANQGSEA. The CDR3 coding sequence is TGCAGCGCTAGGACGGAGAACACCGGGGAGCTGTTTTTT. The encoded protein is CSARTENTGELFF.

V gene TRBV7-9 combines with J gene TRBJ2-1, with D unresolved. Trimming left V 5 bases short and J 3 bases short, with 11 bases between. The CDR3 totals 14 residues. From germline, CDR1 is SEHNR and CDR2 FQNEAQ (reference sequence). In DNA, the CDR3 is TGTGCCAGCAGCGAGAATAGCTTCTACAATGAGCAGTTCTTC. Protein product: CASSENSFYNEQFF.

The chain combines TRBV6-4 with TRBJ1-1, with unresolved D. From germline, CDR1 is MRHNA and CDR2 SNTAGT. The CDR3 runs 13 residues. The V gene lost 4 bases and the J gene lost 0 bases, with 6 bases spanning the gap. The chain's CDR3 is CASSVQMNTEAFF. CDR3 nucleotides: TGTGCCAGCAGTGTTCAGATGAACACTGAAGCTTTCTTT.

V is TRBV7-2 and J is TRBJ1-2, with TRBD1 identical over 8 bases. Germline CDR1 SGHTA, CDR2 FQGNSA. CDR3 size: 12 residues. The V and J ends lost 5 bases and 8 bases, in that order; junction bases with no gene match: 4. The CDR3 protein is CASSQTGEGYTF. The CDR3 nucleotides read TGTGCCAGCAGCCAGACAGGGGAAGGCTACACCTTC.

The table lists this clone with a few counts. The J gene is TRBJ1-2, the V gene TRBV5-1; D possibly corresponds to TRBD1 (6 bases). CDR1 SGHRS and CDR2 YFSETQ come from the germline V gene. V was trimmed by 2 bases and J by 2 bases, leaving 13 bases between them. The CDR3 covers 15 residues. The DNA for the CDR3 is TGCGCCAGCAGCTTCGTAGGGGGGGAGAACTATGGCTACACCTTC. Encoded protein: CASSFVGGENYGYTF.

The chain has TRBV27 and TRBJ2-1; D is uncertain. This CDR3 is 15 amino acids long. CDR1 and CDR2 (germline): MNHEY, SMNVEV (reference sequence). V lost 7 bases to trimming and J lost 2 bases, with 15 bases between them. The CDR3 sequence: CASTERRYPYNEQFF. The CDR3 region has the DNA TGTGCCAGCACCGAAAGGCGGTACCCCTACAATGAGCAGTTCTTC.

The V and J genes are TRBV7-9 and TRBJ1-4; no definite D call. CDR1 is SEHNR, CDR2 FQNEAQ, per germline (reference sequence). The CDR3 runs to 14 residues. Trimming removed 1 base from V and 8 bases from J, with 11 bases in between. The CDR3 is CASSLGAGWEKLFF. In nucleotides, the CDR3 is TGTGCCAGCAGCTTAGGGGCCGGATGGGAAAAACTGTTTTTT. The full variable domain, in which reference TRBV7-9 and TRBJ1-4 provide the parts outside the CDR3, is DTGVSQNPRHKITKRGQNVTFRCDPISEHNRLYWYRQTLGQGPEFLTYFQNEAQLEKSRLLSDRFSAERPKGSFSTLEIQRTEQGDSAMYLCASSLGAGWEKLFFGSGTQLSVL.

The chain couples TRBV28 to TRBJ2-7; possibly TRBD2 for D (6 bases). Trimming shortened V by 5 bases and J by 4 bases, and 15 bases separated the two germline ends. The CDR3 is 14 residues long. Germline lookup yields CDR1 MDHEN and CDR2 SYDVKM. The CDR3 DNA sequence: TGTGCCAGCAGTGGAGGGTTTTGGTCGTACGAGCAGTACGTC. This gives the protein CASSGGFWSYEQYV.

Concerning this clone: The junction departs from germline at one end; a sequencing error may be responsible. This chain links TRBV12-3 or TRBV12-4 with TRBJ2-2; D may be TRBD2 (5 bases). The CDR3 runs to 12 residues. CDR3 sequence: CASSFGTGEPFF. The CDR3 DNA reads TGTGCCAGCAGTTTTGGCACCGGGGAGCCGTTTTTT.

The chain employs TRBV24-1 and TRBJ2-4, with D perhaps matching TRBD1 (6 bases). Trimming shortened V by 2 bases and J by 1 base, and 8 bases separated the two germline ends. The CDR3 loop spans 15 amino acids. Germline V lookup: CDR1 KGHDR, CDR2 SFDVKD. CDR3 residues: CATSDSTGAKNIQYF. The CDR3 bases are TGTGCCACCAGTGATTCCACAGGGGCCAAAAACATTCAGTACTTC.

V is TRBV6-5 and J is TRBJ2-1; TRBD2 agrees at 9 bases. V dropped 3 bases and J dropped 10; count of bases not matched to a gene: 13. The germline V gene encodes CDR1 MNHEY and CDR2 SVGAGI. The CDR3 runs to 16 residues. The CDR3 DNA sequence: TGTGCCAGCAGTTATTCCGGGACTAGCAACGGTTGGGAGCAGTTCTTC. Residues: CASSYSGTSNGWEQFF.

The gene calls are TRBV19 and TRBJ2-6, with D perhaps matching TRBD1 or TRBD2 (6 bases each). The CDR3 extends over 18 amino acids. The germline V gene encodes CDR1 LNHDA and CDR2 SQIVND (reference sequence). Trimming removed 3 bases at V and 2 bases at J, with 17 bases between. The CDR3 region is CASSISRGALAGANVLTF. CDR3 coding DNA: TGTGCCAGTAGTATTTCAAGGGGGGCGCTGGCTGGGGCCAACGTCCTGACTTTC.

Here the CDR3 reads CASSPTTGTRTGELFF. Here the CDR3 DNA reads TGTGCCAGCAGCCCGACCACCGGGACTAGAACCGGGGAGCTGTTTTTT. The chain has TRBV3-1 (or the pseudogene TRBV3-2) and TRBJ2-2; 8 bases are a match to TRBD2. CDR1 LGHDT and CDR2 YNNKEL come from the germline V gene (reference sequence). The CDR3 runs to 16 residues. V shed 4 bases and J 5 bases; nucleotides not matched to a gene: 9.

This clone was counted between two and nine times. J is TRBJ2-5 and V is TRBV5-5; D gene uncertain. This CDR3 region has 15 residues. V was pared by 5 bases and J by 0 bases, with 14 bases between. Germline V lookup: CDR1 SGHKS, CDR2 YYEKEE (reference sequence). CDR3 nucleotides: TGTGCCAGCAGTCGTGGGTCCCCGGACCAAGAGACCCAGTACTTC. Protein sequence: CASSRGSPDQETQYF.